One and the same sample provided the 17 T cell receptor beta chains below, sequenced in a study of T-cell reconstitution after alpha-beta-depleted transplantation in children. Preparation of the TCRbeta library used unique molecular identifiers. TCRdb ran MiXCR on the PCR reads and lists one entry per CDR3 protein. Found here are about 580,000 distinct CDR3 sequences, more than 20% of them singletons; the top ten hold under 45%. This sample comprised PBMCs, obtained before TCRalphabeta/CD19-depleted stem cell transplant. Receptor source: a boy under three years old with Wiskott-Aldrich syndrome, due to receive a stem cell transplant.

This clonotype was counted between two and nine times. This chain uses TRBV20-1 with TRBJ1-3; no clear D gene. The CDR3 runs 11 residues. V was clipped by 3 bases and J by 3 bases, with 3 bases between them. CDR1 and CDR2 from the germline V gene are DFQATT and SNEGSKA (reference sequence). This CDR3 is CSASFGNTIYF. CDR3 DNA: TGCAGTGCTAGTTTTGGAAACACCATATATTTT.

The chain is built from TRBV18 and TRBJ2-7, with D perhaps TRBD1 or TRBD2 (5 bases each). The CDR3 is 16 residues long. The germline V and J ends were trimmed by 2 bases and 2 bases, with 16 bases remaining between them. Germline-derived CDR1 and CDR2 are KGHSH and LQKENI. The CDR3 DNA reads TGTGCCAGCTCACCATCACTGGGGACCACAGCCTACGAGCAGTACTTC. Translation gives CASSPSLGTTAYEQYF.

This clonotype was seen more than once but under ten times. This CDR3 is CASSPYRYEQYF. The CDR3 DNA is TGTGCCAGCTCACCGTACAGGTACGAGCAGTACTTC. The chain has TRBV18 and TRBJ2-7; TRBD1 might be the D (5 bases). V lost 3 bases and J 4 bases, leaving 7 bases between the germline ends. The CDR3 has 12 amino acids. CDR1 and CDR2 from the germline V gene are KGHSH and LQKENI.

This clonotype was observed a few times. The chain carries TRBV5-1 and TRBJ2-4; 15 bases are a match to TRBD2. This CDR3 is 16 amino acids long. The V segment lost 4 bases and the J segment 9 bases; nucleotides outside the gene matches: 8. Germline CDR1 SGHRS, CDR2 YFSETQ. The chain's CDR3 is CASSPGLAGGLGIQYF. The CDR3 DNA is TGCGCCAGCAGCCCGGGACTAGCGGGAGGATTAGGCATTCAGTACTTC.

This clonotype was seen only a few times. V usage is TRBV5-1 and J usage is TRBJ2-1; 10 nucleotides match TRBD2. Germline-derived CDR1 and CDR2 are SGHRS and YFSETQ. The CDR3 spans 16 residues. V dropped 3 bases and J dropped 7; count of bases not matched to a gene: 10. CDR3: CASSSYGTSAWNEQFF. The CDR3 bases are TGCGCCAGCAGCTCATACGGGACTAGCGCCTGGAATGAGCAGTTCTTC.

CDR3 nucleotides: TGTGCCAGCAGCCGCGGCCGGGCGGCAACTAGGAATGAGCAGTTCTTC. The encoded protein is CASSRGRAATRNEQFF. The chain is built from TRBV3-1 and TRBJ2-1; D is perhaps TRBD2 (5 bases). The CDR3 is 16 amino acids. Trimming pared 4 bases from V and 7 bases from J, leaving 20 bases between. Per germline, CDR1 LGHDT and CDR2 YNNKEL (reference sequence).

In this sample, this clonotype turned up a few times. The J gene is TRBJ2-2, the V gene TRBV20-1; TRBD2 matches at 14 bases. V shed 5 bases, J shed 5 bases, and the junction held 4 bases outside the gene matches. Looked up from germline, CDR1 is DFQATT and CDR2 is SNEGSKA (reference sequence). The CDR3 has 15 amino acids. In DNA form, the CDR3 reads TGCAGTGCTCGAAGACTAGCGGGGGGGACCGGGGAGCTGTTTTTT. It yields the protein CSARRLAGGTGELFF.

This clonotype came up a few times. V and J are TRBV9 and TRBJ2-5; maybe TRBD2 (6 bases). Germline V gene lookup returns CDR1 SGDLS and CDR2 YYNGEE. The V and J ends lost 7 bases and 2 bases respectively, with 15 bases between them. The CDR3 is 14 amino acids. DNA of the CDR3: TGTGCCAGCGTCGGGCGGGAAGAACAAGAGACCCAGTACTTC. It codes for CASVGREEQETQYF. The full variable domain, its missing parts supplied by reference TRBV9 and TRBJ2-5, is DSGVTQTPKHLITATGQRVTLRCSPRSGDLSVYWYQQSLDQGLQFLIQYYNGEERAKGNILERFSAQQFPDLHSELNLSSLELGDSALYFCASVGREEQETQYFGPGTRLLVL.

The CDR3 region is CASSEEVPRARGKETQYF. As DNA, the CDR3 is TGTGCCAGCAGTGAAGAAGTCCCCAGAGCGCGGGGAAAAGAGACCCAGTACTTC. This chain connects TRBV6-1 to TRBJ2-5; D might be TRBD2 (6 bases). The CDR3 is made up of 18 amino acids. Germline V gene data show CDR1 as MNHNS and CDR2 as SASEGT. V lost 1 base and J lost 3, with 21 bases in between.

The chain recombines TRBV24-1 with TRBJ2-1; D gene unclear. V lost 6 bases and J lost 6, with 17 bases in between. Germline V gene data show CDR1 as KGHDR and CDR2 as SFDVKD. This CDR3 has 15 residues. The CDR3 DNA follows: TGTGCCACCAGTTCGTCGTCAGGTTTTGTCAATGAGCAGTTCTTC. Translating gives CATSSSSGFVNEQFF.

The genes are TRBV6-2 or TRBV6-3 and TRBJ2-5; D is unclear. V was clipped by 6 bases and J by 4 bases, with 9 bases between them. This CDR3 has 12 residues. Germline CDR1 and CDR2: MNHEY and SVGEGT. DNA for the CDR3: TGTGCCAGCAGCCCTTGGGGAGAGACCCAGTACTTC. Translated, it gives CASSPWGETQYF.

The CDR3 sequence: CATSRKTSGYGEQYF. The DNA of the CDR3 is TGTGCCACCAGCAGAAAAACTTCAGGGTACGGCGAGCAGTACTTC. V gene TRBV15 combines with J gene TRBJ2-7; a weak D match, TRBD1 (5 bases). The CDR3 covers 15 residues. Trimming took off 2 bases at V and 6 bases at J, with 17 bases between the two ends. From germline, CDR1 is LNHNV and CDR2 YYDKDF (reference sequence). Drawing the rest from reference TRBV15 and TRBJ2-7, the complete variable domain is DAMVIQNPRYQVTQFGKPVTLSCSQTLNHNVMYWYQQKSSQAPKLLFHYYDKDFNNEADTPDNFQSRRPNTSFCFLDIRSPGLGDTAMYLCATSRKTSGYGEQYFGPGTRLTVT.

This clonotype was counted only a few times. In DNA form, the CDR3 reads TGCGCCAGCAGCTTGGCACTAGCGACAAGCTCCTACAATGAGCAGTTCTTC. Encoded protein: CASSLALATSSYNEQFF. The chain couples TRBV5-1 to TRBJ2-1; 7 bases fit TRBD2. The CDR3 loop spans 17 amino acids. The germline CDR1 and CDR2 sequences are SGHRS and YFSETQ. V lost 0 bases, J lost 0 bases, and 6 bases stayed unmatched.

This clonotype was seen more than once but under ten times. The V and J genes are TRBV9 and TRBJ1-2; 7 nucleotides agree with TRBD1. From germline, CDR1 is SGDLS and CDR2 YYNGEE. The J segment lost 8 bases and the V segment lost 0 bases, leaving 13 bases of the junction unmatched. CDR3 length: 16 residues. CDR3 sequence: CASSVAMGGQEGGYTF. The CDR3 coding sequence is TGTGCCAGCAGCGTAGCTATGGGCGGACAGGAAGGGGGCTACACCTTC.

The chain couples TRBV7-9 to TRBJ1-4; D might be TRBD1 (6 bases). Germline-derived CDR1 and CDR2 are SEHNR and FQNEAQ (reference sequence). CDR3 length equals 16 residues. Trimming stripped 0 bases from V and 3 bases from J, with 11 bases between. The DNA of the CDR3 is TGTGCCAGCAGCTTAGCCCGAGGACAGTCTAATGAAAAACTGTTTTTT. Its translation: CASSLARGQSNEKLFF.

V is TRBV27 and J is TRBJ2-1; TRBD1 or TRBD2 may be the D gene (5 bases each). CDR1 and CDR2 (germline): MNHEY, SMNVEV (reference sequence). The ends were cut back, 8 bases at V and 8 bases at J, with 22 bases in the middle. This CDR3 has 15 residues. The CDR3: CASRYAWTGRDEQFF. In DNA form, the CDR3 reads TGTGCCAGCCGGTACGCCTGGACGGGGCGGGATGAGCAGTTCTTC.

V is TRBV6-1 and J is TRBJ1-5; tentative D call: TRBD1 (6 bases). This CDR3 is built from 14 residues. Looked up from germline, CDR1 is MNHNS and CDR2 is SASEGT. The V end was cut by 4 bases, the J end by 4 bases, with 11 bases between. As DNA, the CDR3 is TGTGCCAGCAGTGTGCAGGACAGAAATCAGCCCCAGCATTTT. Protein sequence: CASSVQDRNQPQHF.